This T cell receptor (beta chain) was retrieved from a study of blood T cell repertoires in COVID-19. Germline-derived CDR1 and CDR2 are MNHEY and SMNVEV (reference sequence). Trimming took 2 bases from V and 4 from J; bases not matched to a gene: 11. CDR3 size: 17 residues. The method was immunoSEQ multiplex PCR; TCRdb's version includes in-frame clones alone and lacks a portion of them. This table holds some 140,000 clones, approximately 83% found once. The receptor comes from a woman between 45 and 60 years old who had recovered from COVID-19. V gene TRBV27 combines with J gene TRBJ1-3, with 7 bases matching TRBD1. Source material: peripheral blood. This CDR3 is CASSLGRPHRGGNTIYF. As DNA, the CDR3 is TGTGCCAGCAGTTTAGGTCGGCCCCACAGGGGAGGAAACACCATATATTTT.